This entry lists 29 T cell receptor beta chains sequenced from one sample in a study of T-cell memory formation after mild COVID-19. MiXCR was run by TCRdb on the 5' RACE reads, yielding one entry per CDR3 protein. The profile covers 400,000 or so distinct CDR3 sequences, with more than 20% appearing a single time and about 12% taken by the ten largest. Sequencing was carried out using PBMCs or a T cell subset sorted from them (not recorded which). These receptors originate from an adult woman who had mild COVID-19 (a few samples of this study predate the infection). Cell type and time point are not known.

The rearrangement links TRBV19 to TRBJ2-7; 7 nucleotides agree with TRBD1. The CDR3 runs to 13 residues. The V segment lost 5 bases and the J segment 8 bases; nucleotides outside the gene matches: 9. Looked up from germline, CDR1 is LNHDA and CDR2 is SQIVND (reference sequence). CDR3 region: CASSLRTGSKQYF. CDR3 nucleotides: TGTGCCAGTAGTCTTAGGACAGGCTCGAAGCAGTACTTC.

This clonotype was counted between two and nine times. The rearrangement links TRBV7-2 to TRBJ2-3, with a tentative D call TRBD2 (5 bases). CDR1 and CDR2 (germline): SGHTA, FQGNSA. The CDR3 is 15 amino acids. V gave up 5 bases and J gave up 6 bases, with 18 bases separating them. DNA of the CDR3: TGTGCCAGCAGCCCAAGAGCGGTCCTTCGGGATACGCAGTATTTT. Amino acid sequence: CASSPRAVLRDTQYF.

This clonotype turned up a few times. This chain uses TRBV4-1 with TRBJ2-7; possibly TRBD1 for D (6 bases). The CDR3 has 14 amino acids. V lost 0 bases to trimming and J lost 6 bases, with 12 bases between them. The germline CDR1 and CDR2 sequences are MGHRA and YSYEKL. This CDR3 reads CASSQDPGAGEQYF. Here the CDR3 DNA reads TGCGCCAGCAGCCAAGATCCAGGGGCAGGCGAGCAGTACTTC.

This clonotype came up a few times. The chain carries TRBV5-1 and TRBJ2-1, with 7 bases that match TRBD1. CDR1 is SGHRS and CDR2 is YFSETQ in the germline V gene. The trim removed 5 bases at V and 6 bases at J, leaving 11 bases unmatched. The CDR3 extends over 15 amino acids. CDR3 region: CASSRQGSFGNEQFF. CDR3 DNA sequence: TGCGCCAGCAGTAGACAGGGATCCTTTGGCAATGAGCAGTTCTTC.

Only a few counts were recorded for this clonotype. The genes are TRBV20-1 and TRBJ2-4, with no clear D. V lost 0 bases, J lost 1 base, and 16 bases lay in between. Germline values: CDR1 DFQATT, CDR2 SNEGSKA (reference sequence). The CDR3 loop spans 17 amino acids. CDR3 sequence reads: CSARDRSPNGAKNIQYF. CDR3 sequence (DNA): TGCAGTGCTAGAGATCGTAGCCCTAACGGGGCCAAAAACATTCAGTACTTC.

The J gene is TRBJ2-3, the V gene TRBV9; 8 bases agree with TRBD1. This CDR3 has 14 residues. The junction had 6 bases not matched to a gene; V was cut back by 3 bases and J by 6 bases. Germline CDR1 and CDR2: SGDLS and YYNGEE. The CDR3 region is CASSERTGRDTQYF. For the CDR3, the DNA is TGTGCCAGCAGCGAACGGACAGGGCGGGATACGCAGTATTTT.

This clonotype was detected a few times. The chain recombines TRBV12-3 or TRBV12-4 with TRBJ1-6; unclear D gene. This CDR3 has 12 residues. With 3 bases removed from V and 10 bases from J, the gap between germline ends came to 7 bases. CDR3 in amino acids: CASSLPGSPLHF. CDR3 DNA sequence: TGTGCCAGCAGTTTGCCTGGGTCACCCCTCCACTTT.

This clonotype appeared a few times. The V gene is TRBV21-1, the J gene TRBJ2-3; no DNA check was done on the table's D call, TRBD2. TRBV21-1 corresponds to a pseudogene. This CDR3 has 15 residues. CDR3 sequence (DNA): TGTGCCAGCAGCAAAGATGTTTCCGCGGGAGGGCTCCCTGATTTT. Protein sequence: CASSKDVSAGGLPDF.

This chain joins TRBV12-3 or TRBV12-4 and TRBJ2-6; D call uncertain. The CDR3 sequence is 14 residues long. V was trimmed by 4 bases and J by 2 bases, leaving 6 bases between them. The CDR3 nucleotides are TGTGCCAGCAGTTGGCAGACTGGGGCCAACGTCCTGACTTTC. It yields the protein CASSWQTGANVLTF.

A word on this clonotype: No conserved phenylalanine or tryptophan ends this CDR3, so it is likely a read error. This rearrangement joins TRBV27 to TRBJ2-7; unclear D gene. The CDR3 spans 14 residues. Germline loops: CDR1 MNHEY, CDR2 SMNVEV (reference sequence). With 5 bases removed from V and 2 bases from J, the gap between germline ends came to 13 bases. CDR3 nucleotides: TGTGCCAGCAGTCAACCCGGGTTTCCCTACGAGCAGTACCTC. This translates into CASSQPGFPYEQYL.

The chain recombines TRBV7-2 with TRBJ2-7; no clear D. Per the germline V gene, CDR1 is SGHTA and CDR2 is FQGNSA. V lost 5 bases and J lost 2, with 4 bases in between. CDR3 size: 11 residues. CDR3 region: CASSVAYEQYF. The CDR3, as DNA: TGTGCCAGCAGCGTGGCCTACGAGCAGTACTTC.

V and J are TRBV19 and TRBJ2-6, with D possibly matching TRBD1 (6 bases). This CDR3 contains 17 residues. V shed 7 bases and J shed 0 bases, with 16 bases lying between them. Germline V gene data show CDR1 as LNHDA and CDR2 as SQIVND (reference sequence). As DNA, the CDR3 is TGTGCCAGTACGTTCGGACAGCTCCCCTCTGGGGCCAACGTCCTGACTTTC. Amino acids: CASTFGQLPSGANVLTF. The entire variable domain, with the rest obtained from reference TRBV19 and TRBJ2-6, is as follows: DGGITQSPKYLFRKEGQNVTLSCEQNLNHDAMYWYRQDPGQGLRLIYYSQIVNDFQKGDIAEGYSVSREKKESFPLTVTSAQKNPTAFYLCASTFGQLPSGANVLTFGAGSRLTVL.

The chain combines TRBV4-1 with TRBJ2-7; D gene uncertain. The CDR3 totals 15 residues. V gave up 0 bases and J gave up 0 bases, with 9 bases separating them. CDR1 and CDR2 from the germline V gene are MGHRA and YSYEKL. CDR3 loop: CASSQEGRASYEQYF. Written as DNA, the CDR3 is TGCGCCAGCAGCCAAGAAGGACGGGCCTCCTACGAGCAGTACTTC.

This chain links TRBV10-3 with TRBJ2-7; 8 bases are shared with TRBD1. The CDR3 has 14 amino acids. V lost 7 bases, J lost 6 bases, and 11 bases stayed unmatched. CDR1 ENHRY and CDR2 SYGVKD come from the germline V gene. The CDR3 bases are TGTGCCATCACCACCCCGGGACAGGCCCTCGAGCAGTACTTC. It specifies CAITTPGQALEQYF.

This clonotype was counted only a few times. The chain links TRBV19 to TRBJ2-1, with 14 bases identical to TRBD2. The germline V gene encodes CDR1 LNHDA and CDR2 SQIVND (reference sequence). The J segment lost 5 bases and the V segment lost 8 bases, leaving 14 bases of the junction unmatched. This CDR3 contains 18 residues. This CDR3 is CASASGTSGRGGDNEQFF. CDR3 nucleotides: TGTGCCAGTGCCTCCGGGACTAGCGGGAGAGGCGGCGACAATGAGCAGTTCTTC.

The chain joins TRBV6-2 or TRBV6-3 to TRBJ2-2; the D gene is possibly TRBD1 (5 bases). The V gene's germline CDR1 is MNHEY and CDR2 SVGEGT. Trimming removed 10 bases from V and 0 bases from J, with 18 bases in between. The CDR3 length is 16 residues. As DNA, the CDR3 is TGTGCCACCGGAAAGGGGCGTACCGCGAACACCGGGGAGCTGTTTTTT. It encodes CATGKGRTANTGELFF.

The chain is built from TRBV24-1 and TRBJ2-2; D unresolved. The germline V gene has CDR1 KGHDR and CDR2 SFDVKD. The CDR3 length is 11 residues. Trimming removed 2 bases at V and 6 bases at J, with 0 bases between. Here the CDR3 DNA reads TGTGCCACCAGTGATTCCGGGGAGCTGTTTTTT. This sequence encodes CATSDSGELFF.

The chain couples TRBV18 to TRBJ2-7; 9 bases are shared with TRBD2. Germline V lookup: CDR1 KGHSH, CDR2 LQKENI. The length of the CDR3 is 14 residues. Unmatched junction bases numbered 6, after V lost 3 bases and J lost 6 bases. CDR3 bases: TGTGCCAGCTCACCTTCGCCTAGCGGGACCGAGCAGTACTTC. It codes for CASSPSPSGTEQYF.

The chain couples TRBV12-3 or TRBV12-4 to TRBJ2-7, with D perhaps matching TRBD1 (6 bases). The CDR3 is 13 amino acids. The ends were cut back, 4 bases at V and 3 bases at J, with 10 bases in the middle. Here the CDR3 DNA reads TGTGCCAGCAGTTGGGGACACTTCTACGAGCAGTACTTC. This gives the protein CASSWGHFYEQYF.

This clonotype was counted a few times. The DNA of the CDR3 is TGTGCCAGCAGGTCTTTGAGCGGGGCGGGCACAGATACGCAGTATTTT. It encodes CASRSLSGAGTDTQYF. The V gene is TRBV6-2 or TRBV6-3, the J gene TRBJ2-3, with TRBD2 identical over 7 bases. The length of the CDR3 is 16 residues. Germline values: CDR1 MNHEY, CDR2 SVGEGT. Germline trimming cut 6 bases from V and 1 base from J; bases unmatched to any gene: 10.

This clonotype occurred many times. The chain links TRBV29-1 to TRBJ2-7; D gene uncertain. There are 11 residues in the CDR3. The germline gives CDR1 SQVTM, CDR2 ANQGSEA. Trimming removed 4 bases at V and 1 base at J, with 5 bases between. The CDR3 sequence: CSVANSYEQYF. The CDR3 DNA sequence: TGCAGCGTTGCAAATTCCTACGAGCAGTACTTC.

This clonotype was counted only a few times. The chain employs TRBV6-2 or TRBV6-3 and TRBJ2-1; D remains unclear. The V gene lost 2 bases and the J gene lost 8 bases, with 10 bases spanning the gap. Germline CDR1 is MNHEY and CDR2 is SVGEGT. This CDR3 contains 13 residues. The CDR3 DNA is TGTGCCAGCAGTTACACCTACGAGGATGAGCAGTTCTTC. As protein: CASSYTYEDEQFF.

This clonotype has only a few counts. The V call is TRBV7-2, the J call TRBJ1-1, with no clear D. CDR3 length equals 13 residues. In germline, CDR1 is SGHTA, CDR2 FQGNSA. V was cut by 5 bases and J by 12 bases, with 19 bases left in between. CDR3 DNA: TGTGCCAGCAGCCAGAGAGGCAAGTTAAAAACTTTCTTT. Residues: CASSQRGKLKTFF.

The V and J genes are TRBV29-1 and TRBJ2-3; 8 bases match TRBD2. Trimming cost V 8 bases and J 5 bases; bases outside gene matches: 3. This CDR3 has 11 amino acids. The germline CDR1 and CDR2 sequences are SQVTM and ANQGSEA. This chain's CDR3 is CSLGGGDTQYF. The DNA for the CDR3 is TGCAGCCTCGGGGGGGGAGATACGCAGTATTTT.

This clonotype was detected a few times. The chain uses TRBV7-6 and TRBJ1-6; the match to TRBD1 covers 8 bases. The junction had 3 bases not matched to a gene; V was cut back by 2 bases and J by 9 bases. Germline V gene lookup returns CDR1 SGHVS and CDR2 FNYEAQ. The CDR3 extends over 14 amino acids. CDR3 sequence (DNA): TGTGCCAGCAGCTTATCAGGGGGCTCTTCACCCCTCCACTTT. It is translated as CASSLSGGSSPLHF.

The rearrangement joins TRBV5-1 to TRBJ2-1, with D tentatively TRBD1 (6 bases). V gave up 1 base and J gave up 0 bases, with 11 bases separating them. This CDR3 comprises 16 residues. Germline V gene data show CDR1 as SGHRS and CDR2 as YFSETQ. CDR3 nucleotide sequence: TGCGCCAGCAGCTTGATAACAGGGAGCTCCTACAATGAGCAGTTCTTC. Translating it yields CASSLITGSSYNEQFF.

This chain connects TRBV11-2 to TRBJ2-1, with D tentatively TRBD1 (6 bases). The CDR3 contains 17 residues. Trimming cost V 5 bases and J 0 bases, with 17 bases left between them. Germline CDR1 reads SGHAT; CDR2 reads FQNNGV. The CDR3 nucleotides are TGTGCCAGCAGCGGGACACTCACCATGGGCTCCTACAATGAGCAGTTCTTC. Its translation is CASSGTLTMGSYNEQFF.

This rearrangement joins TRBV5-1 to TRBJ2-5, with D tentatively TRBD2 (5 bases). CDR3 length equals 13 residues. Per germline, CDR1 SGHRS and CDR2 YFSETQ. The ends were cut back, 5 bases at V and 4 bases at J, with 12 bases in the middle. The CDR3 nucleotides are TGCGCCAGCAGATGGGGAGATGGAGAGACCCAGTACTTC. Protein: CASRWGDGETQYF.

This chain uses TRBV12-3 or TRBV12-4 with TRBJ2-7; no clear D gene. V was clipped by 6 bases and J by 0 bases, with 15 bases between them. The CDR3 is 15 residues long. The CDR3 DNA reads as TGTGCCAGCAGCCCCAGTCCCAGGAGCTCCTACGAGCAGTACTTC. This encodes CASSPSPRSSYEQYF.